The 9 T cell receptor beta chains presented below share a single source sample, sequenced in a study of persistence of HIV-infected CD4 T cells. For these TCRs, the target antigens are not known. Nonspecific anti-CD3/anti-CD28 bead stimulation represents the broad CD4+ T cell repertoire. CD4+ T cells upregulating both CD40 ligand and CD69 were sorted as responding cells. The libraries were made with immunoSEQ version 4 in survey mode. The data were produced by immunoSEQ multiplex PCR, yet TCRdb's version contains in-frame clones alone and is incomplete. This sample has tens of thousands of clones, with about 89% found just once. Sequences were derived from CD4+ T cells sorted from PBMCs after approximately 19-hour stimulation, sampled from a patient who received antiretroviral therapy. The origin of the receptors is an adult man with HIV who was CMV-seropositive.

The chain uses TRBV6-6 and TRBJ2-7; TRBD1 or TRBD2 may be the D gene (5 bases each). Germline V CDR1 and CDR2: MNHNY, SVGAGI (reference sequence). The CDR3 totals 13 residues. V was pared by 6 bases and J by 2 bases, with 11 bases between. This CDR3 is CASSRDGAYEQYF. The CDR3 DNA follows: TGTGCCAGCAGCCGGGACGGAGCCTACGAGCAGTACTTC.

V is TRBV6-6 and J is TRBJ1-1; 11 nucleotides agree with TRBD1. This CDR3 has 16 amino acids. The V segment lost 0 bases and the J segment 3 bases; nucleotides outside the gene matches: 3. CDR1 MNHNY and CDR2 SVGAGI come from the germline V gene (reference sequence). CDR3 bases: TGTGCCAGCAGTTACTCCGGACAGGGGGCGTACACTGAAGCTTTCTTT. Protein sequence: CASSYSGQGAYTEAFF.

The rearrangement links TRBV5-1 to TRBJ2-7, with TRBD2 matching over 9 bases. V was pared by 4 bases and J by 3 bases, with 5 bases of the junction left unmatched. Germline values: CDR1 SGHRS, CDR2 YFSETQ. CDR3 length: 14 residues. This chain's CDR3 is CASSSAGGFYEQYF. The DNA of the CDR3 is TGCGCCAGCAGCAGCGCGGGGGGGTTCTACGAGCAGTACTTC.

The chain carries TRBV27 and TRBJ1-5; 7 bases are shared with TRBD1. V lost 6 bases, J lost 2 bases, and 10 bases stayed unmatched. The CDR3 covers 16 residues. CDR1 and CDR2 from the germline V gene are MNHEY and SMNVEV (reference sequence). The CDR3 bases are TGTGCCAGCAGGAAGTCTTCAACAGGGGGCAATCAGCCCCAGCATTTT. It codes for CASRKSSTGGNQPQHF.

The rearrangement uses TRBV7-3 and TRBJ1-3; 8 bases align to TRBD1. J lost 2 bases, V lost 8 bases, and 8 bases had no gene match. This CDR3 region has 15 residues. Looked up from germline, CDR1 is SGHTA and CDR2 is FQGTGA. DNA of the CDR3: TGTGCCAGCGGCAGAGGGACAGGCGCTGGAAACACCATATATTTT. It translates to CASGRGTGAGNTIYF.

J is TRBJ2-2 and V is TRBV10-2; 8 nucleotides line up with TRBD1. The CDR3 length is 17 residues. The ends lost 7 bases at V and 6 bases at J; junction bases unmatched: 16. The germline gives CDR1 WSHSY, CDR2 SAAADI. The CDR3 nucleotides are TGCGCCAGCACTGCAATGCCCGGGACAGGTTTTCCCGGGGAGCTGTTTTTT. Its protein is CASTAMPGTGFPGELFF.

The chain is built from TRBV19 and TRBJ2-2; the match to TRBD1 covers 7 bases. Germline V gives CDR1 LNHDA, CDR2 SQIVND (reference sequence). The CDR3 consists of 15 residues. V lost 6 bases, J lost 2 bases, and 6 bases stayed unmatched. The CDR3 nucleotides read TGTGCCAGTAGGACAGGGCTGGGTAACACCGGGGAGCTGTTTTTT. It encodes CASRTGLGNTGELFF.

This chain uses TRBV25-1 with TRBJ2-3; D might be TRBD2 (5 bases). The CDR3 loop spans 13 amino acids. CDR1 and CDR2 from the germline V gene are MGHDK and SYGVNS. V gave up 4 bases and J gave up 2 bases, with 7 bases separating them. The CDR3 nucleotides read TGTGCCAGCAGTGGGACTTACACAGATACGCAGTATTTT. Translated, it gives CASSGTYTDTQYF.

V usage is TRBV28 and J usage is TRBJ1-2; 7 bases fit TRBD1. This CDR3 is 14 amino acids long. Germline V gene sequence: CDR1 MDHEN, CDR2 SYDVKM. The junction had 9 bases not matched to a gene; V was cut back by 4 bases and J by 7 bases. The CDR3 DNA reads as TGTGCCAGCAGTTCCCCTAGACAGGGAACTGGCTACACCTTC. Amino acid sequence: CASSSPRQGTGYTF.